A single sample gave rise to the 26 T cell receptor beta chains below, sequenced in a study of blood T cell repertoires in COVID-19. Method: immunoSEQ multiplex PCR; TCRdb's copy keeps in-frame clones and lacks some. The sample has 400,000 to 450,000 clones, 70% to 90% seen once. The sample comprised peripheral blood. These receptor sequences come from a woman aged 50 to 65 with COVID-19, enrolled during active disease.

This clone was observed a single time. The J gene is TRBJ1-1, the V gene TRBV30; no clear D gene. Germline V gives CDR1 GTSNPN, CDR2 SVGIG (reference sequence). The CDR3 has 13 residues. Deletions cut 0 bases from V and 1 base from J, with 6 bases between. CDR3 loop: CAWSVTTNTEAFF. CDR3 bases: TGTGCCTGGAGTGTAACTACGAACACTGAAGCTTTCTTT.

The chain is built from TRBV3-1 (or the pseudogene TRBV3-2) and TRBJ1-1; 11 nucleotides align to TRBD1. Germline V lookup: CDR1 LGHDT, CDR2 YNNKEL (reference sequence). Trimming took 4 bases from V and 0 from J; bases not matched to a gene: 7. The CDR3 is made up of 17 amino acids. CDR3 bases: TGTGCCAGCAGCCCCAGGGACAGGGGGGGAGTGAACACTGAAGCTTTCTTT. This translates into CASSPRDRGGVNTEAFF.

CDR3: CASSLIPGSAPGLQSVRSYEQYF. The CDR3 region has the DNA TGTGCCAGCAGCTTAATCCCCGGCTCGGCACCGGGACTTCAGTCAGTCCGTTCCTACGAGCAGTACTTC. V usage is TRBV7-3 and J usage is TRBJ2-7; D perhaps matches TRBD2 (6 bases). V lost 1 base, J lost 1 base, and 35 bases lay in between. CDR3 length: 23 amino acids. Germline V gene lookup returns CDR1 SGHTA and CDR2 FQGTGA.

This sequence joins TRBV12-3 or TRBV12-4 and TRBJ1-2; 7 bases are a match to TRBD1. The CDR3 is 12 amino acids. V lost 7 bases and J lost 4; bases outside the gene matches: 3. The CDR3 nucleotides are TGTGCCAGCACCCGGGACAGCTATGGCTACACCTTC. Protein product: CASTRDSYGYTF.

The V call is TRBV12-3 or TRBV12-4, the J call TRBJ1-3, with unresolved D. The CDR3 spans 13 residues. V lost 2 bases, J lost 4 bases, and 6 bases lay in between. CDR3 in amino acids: CASSLIRGNTIYF. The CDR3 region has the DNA TGTGCCAGCAGTTTAATCAGAGGAAACACCATATATTTT.

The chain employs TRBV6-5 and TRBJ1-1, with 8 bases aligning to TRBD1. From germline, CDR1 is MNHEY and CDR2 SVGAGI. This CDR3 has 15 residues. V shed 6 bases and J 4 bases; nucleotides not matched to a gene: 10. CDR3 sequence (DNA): TGTGCCAGCAGCCTCGGACAGGGAGGTTCCACTGAAGCTTTCTTT. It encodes CASSLGQGGSTEAFF.

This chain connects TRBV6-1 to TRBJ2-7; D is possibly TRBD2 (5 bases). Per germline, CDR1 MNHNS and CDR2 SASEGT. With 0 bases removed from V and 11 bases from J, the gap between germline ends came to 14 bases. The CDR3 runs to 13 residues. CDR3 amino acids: CASSEAAPEEKYF. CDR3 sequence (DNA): TGTGCCAGCAGTGAAGCGGCTCCGGAGGAGAAGTACTTC.

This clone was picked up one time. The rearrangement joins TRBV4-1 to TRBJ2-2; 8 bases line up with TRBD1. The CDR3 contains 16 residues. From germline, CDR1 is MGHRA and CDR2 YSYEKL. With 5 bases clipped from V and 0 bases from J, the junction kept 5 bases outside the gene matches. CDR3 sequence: CASSKEQGANTGELFF. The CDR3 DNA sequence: TGCGCCAGCAGCAAGGAACAGGGGGCGAACACCGGGGAGCTGTTTTTT.

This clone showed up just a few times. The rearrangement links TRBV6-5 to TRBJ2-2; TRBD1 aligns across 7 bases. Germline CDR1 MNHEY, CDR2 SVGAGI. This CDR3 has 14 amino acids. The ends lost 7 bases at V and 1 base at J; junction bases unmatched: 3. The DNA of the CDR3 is TGTGCCAGCAAGAGGACAGGGAACACCGGGGAGCTGTTTTTT. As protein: CASKRTGNTGELFF.

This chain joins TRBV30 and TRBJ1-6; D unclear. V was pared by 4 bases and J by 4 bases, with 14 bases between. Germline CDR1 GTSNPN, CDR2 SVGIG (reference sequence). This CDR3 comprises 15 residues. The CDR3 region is CAWTQSAGYNSPLHF. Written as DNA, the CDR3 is TGTGCCTGGACACAGTCCGCCGGATATAATTCACCCCTCCACTTT.

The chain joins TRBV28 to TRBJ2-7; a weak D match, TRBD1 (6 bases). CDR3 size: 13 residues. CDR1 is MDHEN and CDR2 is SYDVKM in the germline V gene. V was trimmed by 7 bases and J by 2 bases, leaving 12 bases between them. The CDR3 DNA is TGTGCCAGCAAGAGACAGGCAGCCTACGAGCAGTACTTC. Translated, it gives CASKRQAAYEQYF.

The DNA of the CDR3 is TGCGCCAGCAGCCGAGGGACAGATTGGAATGAAAAACTGTTTTTT. Amino acid sequence: CASSRGTDWNEKLFF. The V call is TRBV5-1, the J call TRBJ1-4; 7 positions agree with TRBD1. Germline values: CDR1 SGHRS, CDR2 YFSETQ. The trim removed 4 bases at V and 5 bases at J, leaving 8 bases unmatched. There are 15 residues in the CDR3.

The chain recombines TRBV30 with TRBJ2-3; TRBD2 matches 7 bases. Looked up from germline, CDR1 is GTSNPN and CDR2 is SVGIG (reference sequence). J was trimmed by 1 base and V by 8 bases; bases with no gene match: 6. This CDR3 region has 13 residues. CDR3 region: CALTRGGTDTQYF. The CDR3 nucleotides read TGTGCCCTTACCCGGGGGGGCACAGATACGCAGTATTTT.

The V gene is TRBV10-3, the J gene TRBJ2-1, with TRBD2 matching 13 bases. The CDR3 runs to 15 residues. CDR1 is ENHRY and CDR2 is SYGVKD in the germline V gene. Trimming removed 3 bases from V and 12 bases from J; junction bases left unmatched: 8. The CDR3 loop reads CAISDGTSGEGGQFF. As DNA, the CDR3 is TGTGCCATCAGTGATGGGACTAGCGGGGAAGGCGGGCAGTTCTTC.

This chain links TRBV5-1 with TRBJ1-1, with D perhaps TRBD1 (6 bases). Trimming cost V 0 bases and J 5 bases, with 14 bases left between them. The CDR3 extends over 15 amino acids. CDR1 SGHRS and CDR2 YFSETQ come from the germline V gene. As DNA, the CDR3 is TGCGCCAGCAGCTTGGGAGCTCGAAGGGGGACTGAAGCTTTCTTT. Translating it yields CASSLGARRGTEAFF.

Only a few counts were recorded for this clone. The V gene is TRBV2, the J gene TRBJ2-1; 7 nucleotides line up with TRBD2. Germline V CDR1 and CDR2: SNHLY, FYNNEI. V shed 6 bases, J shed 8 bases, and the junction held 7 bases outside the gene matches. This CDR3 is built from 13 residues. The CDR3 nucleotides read TGTGCCAGCAGAAGCGGGGATAGGGATGAGCAGTTCTTC. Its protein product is CASRSGDRDEQFF.

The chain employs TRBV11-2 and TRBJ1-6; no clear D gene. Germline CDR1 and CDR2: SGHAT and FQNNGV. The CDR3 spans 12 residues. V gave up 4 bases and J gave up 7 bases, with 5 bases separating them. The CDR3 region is CASSYSNSPLHF. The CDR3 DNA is TGTGCCAGCAGCTACTCCAATTCACCCCTCCACTTT.

The CDR3 region is CASSLQGAAQETQYF. As DNA, the CDR3 is TGTGCCAGCAGCTTGCAAGGGGCCGCACAAGAGACCCAGTACTTC. The chain combines TRBV5-4 with TRBJ2-5, with D tentatively TRBD1 (5 bases). V lost 1 base, J lost 2 bases, and 12 bases lay in between. The length of the CDR3 is 15 residues. The germline V gene has CDR1 SGHNT and CDR2 YYREEE (reference sequence).

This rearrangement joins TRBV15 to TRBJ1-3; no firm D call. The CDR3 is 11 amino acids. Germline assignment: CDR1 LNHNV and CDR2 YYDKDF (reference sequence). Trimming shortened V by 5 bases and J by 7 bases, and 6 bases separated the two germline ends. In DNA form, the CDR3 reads TGTGCCACCAGCCCGGGTAACACCATATATTTT. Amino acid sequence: CATSPGNTIYF. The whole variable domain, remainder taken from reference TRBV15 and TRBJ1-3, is DAMVIQNPRYQVTQFGKPVTLSCSQTLNHNVMYWYQQKSSQAPKLLFHYYDKDFNNEADTPDNFQSRRPNTSFCFLDIRSPGLGDTAMYLCATSPGNTIYFGEGSWLTVV.

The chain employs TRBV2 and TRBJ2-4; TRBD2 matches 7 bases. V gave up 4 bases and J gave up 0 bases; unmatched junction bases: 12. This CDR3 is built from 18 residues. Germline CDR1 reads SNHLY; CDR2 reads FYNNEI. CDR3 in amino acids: CASSVPAGRLLAKNIQYF. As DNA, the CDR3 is TGTGCCAGCAGTGTGCCAGCGGGGAGACTATTAGCCAAAAACATTCAGTACTTC.

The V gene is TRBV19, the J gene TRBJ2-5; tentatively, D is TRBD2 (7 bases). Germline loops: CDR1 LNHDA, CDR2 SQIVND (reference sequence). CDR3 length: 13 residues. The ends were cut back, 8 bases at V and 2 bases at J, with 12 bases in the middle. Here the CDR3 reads CASEGEGQETQYF. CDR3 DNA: TGTGCCAGTGAGGGGGAGGGACAAGAGACCCAGTACTTC.

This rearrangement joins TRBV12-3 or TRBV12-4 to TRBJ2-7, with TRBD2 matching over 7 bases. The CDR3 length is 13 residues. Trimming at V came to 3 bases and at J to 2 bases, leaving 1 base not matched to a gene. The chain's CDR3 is CASSFGTTYEQYF. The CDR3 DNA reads TGTGCCAGCAGTTTCGGGACTACCTACGAGCAGTACTTC.

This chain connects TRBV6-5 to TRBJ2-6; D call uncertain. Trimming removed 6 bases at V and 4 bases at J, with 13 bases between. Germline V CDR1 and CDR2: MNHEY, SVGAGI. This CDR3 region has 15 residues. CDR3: CASRGLTEGANVLTF. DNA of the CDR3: TGTGCCAGCAGGGGCCTAACTGAGGGGGCCAACGTCCTGACTTTC.

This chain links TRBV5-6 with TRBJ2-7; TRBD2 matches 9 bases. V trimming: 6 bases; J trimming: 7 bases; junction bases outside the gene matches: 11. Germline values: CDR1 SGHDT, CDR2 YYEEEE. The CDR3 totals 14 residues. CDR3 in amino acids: CASTLLAGIEEQYF. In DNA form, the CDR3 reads TGTGCCAGCACCCTGCTAGCGGGGATAGAAGAGCAGTACTTC.

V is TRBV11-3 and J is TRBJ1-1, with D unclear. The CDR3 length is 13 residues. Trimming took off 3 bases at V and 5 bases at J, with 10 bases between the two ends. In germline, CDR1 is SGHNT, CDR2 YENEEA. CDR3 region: CASSLFPQTEAFF. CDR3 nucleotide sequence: TGTGCCAGCAGCTTGTTTCCCCAGACTGAAGCTTTCTTT.

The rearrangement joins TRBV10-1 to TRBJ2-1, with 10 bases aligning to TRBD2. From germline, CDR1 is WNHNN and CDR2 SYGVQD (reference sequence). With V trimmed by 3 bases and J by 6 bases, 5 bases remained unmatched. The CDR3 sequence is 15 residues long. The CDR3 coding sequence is TGCGCCAGCAGTGATCTAGCGGGGGTAGCCAATGAGCAGTTCTTC. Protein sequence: CASSDLAGVANEQFF.